This T cell receptor (beta chain) was documented in a study of cytomegalovirus exposure and HLA in healthy donors. Study summary: Both the 120 validation repertoires and the 600 to 700 first-cohort repertoires used the same platform, as reported by a later analysis. General study findings and limits: Reports indicated that the classifier achieved high specificity and sensitivity in diagnosing cytomegalovirus status. In a later analysis, first-cohort TCR clusters were found to tend to co-occur in the 95 to 150 validation repertoires.

Of note for this clone: The antigen is unknown.

CDR1 is SGDLS, CDR2 YYNGEE, per germline. The J segment lost 0 bases and the V segment lost 0 bases, leaving 10 bases of the junction unmatched. CDR3 size: 18 residues. Sequencing was performed with immunoSEQ multiplex PCR; in TCRdb, only in-frame clones are kept and a portion is missing. The repertoire holds some 210,000 clones, roughly 87% seen once, with roughly 2% in the top ten. The genes are TRBV9 and TRBJ1-1, with 8 bases identical to TRBD1. The source of this sequence is a woman aged 18-29 years in good health and CMV-seropositive. The sample taken for sequencing was PBMCs. CDR3 nucleotide sequence: TGTGCCAGCAGCGTAGAAGGACAGGGTCCCCTCATGAACACTGAAGCTTTCTTT. Amino acids: CASSVEGQGPLMNTEAFF.